This entry features one T cell receptor (beta chain) sequence. Libraries were prepared by immunoSEQ multiplex PCR; TCRdb keeps only in-frame clonotypes and omits some of them. Of 180,000 or so clones in the sample, approximately 79% were seen once. The data belong to a study of blood T cell repertoires in COVID-19. In the study overall: From the United States, Italy and Spain came samples of acute and convalescent COVID-19. In each case, the material was cDNA or gDNA derived from T cells, B-cell-depleted T cells, or PBMCs.

With V trimmed by 2 bases and J by 6 bases, 4 bases remained unmatched. CDR3 length equals 14 residues. Germline CDR1 reads MNHEY; CDR2 reads SVGEGT. The TCR was taken from a man aged 45-65 years who had recovered from COVID-19. This sequence joins TRBV6-2 or TRBV6-3 and TRBJ2-3; TRBD2 matches at 8 bases. What was sequenced was peripheral blood. CDR3 region: CASSYGTSRDTQYF. The CDR3 DNA reads TGTGCCAGCAGTTACGGGACTAGTAGGGATACGCAGTATTTT.